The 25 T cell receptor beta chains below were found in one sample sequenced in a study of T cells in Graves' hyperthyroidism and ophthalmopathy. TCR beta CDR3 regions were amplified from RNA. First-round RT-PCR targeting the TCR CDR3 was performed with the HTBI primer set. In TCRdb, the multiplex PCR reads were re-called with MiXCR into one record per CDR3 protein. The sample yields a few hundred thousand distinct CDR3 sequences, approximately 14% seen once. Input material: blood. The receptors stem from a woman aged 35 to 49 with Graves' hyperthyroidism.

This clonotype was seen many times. The chain's CDR3 is CASGIAGSYEQYF. As DNA, the CDR3 is TGTGCCAGCGGTATAGCGGGATCCTACGAGCAGTACTTC. The chain recombines TRBV12-3 or TRBV12-4 with TRBJ2-7, with 8 bases matching TRBD2. This CDR3 has 13 amino acids. The ends lost 8 bases at V and 1 base at J; junction bases unmatched: 4.

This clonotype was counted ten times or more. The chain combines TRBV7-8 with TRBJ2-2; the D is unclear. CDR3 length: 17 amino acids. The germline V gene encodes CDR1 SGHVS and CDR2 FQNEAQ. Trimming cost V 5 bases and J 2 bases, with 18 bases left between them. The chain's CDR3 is CASSPGVASTNTGELFF. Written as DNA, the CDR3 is TGTGCCAGCAGCCCTGGGGTCGCGAGCACTAACACCGGGGAGCTGTTTTTT.

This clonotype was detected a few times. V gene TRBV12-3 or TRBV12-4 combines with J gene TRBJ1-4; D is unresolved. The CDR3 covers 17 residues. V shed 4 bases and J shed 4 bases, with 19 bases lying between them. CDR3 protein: CASSYGSSARDNEKLFF. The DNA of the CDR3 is TGTGCCAGCAGTTACGGCAGCTCCGCAAGGGATAATGAAAAACTGTTTTTT.

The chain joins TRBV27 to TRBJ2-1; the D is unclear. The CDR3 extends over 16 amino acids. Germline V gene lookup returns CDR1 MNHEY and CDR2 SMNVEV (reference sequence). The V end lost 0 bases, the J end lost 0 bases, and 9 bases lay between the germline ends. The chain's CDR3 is CASSLSSGNSYNEQFF. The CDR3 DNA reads TGTGCCAGCAGTTTATCGTCCGGCAACTCCTACAATGAGCAGTTCTTC.

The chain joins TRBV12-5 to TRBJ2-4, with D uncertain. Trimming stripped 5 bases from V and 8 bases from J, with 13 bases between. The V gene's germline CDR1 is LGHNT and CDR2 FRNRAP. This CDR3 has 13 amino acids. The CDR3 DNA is TGTGCTAGTGGTCCCGACGGCGGTTACATTCAGTACTTC. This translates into CASGPDGGYIQYF.

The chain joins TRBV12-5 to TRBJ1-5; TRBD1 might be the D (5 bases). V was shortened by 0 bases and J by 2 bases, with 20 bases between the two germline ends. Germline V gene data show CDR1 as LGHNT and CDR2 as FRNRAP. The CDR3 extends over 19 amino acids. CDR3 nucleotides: TGTGCTAGTGGTTTGGTACGGGACGGCGAGCCATTTGGCAATCAGCCCCAGCATTTT. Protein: CASGLVRDGEPFGNQPQHF.

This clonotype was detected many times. The CDR3 sequence is CASSAGLVYHPYEQYF. The CDR3 region has the DNA TGTGCCAGCAGCGCGGGCCTAGTCTATCACCCCTACGAGCAGTACTTC. The rearrangement joins TRBV27 to TRBJ2-7, with D perhaps matching TRBD2 (5 bases). Trimming took off 6 bases at V and 2 bases at J, with 20 bases between the two ends. The CDR3 runs 16 residues. Germline assignment: CDR1 MNHEY and CDR2 SMNVEV (reference sequence).

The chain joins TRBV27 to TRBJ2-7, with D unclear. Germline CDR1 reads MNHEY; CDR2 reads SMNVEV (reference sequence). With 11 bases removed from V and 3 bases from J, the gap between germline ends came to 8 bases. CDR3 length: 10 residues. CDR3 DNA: TGTGCCTCCTTGGGCTACGAGCAGTACTTC. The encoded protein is CASLGYEQYF.

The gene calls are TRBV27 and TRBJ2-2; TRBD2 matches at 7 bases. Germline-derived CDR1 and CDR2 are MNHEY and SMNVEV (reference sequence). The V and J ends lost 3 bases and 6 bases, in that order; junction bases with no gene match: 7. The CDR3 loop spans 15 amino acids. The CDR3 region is CASSFGGRAAGELFF. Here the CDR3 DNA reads TGTGCCAGCAGTTTTGGTGGGAGGGCCGCCGGGGAGCTGTTTTTT.

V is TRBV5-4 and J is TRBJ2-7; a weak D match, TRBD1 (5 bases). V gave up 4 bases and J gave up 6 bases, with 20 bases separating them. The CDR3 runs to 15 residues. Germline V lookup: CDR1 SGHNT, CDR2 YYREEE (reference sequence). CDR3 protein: CASSLERQLPTEQYF. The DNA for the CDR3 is TGTGCCAGCAGCCTCGAGAGACAGCTTCCTACCGAGCAGTACTTC. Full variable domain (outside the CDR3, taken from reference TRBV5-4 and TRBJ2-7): ETGVTQSPTHLIKTRGQQVTLRCSSQSGHNTVSWYQQALGQGPQFIFQYYREEENGRGNFPPRFSGLQFPNYSSELNVNALELDDSALYLCASSLERQLPTEQYFGPGTRLTVT.

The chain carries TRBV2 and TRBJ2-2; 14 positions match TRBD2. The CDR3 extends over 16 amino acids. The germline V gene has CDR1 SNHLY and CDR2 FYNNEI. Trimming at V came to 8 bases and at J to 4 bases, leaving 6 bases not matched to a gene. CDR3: CASSGTSGSPTGELFF. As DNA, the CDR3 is TGTGCCAGCTCCGGGACTAGCGGGAGTCCCACCGGGGAGCTGTTTTTT.

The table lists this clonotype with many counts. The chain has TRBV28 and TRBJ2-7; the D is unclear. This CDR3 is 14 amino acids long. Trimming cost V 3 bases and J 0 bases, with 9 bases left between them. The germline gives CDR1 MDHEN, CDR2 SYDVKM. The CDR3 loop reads CASSFVGDSYEQYF. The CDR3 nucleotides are TGTGCCAGCAGTTTCGTAGGCGACTCCTACGAGCAGTACTTC.

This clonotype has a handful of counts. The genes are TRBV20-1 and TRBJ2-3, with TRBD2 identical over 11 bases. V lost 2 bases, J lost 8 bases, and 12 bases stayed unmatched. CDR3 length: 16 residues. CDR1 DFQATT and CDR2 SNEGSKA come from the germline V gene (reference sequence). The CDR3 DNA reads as TGCAGTGCTAGATCCCTCGCGACTAGCGGGACGGGTACGCAGTATTTT. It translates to CSARSLATSGTGTQYF.

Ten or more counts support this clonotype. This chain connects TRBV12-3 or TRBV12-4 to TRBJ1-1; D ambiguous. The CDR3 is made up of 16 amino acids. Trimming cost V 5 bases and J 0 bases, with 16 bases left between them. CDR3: CASSQVAGFMNTEAFF. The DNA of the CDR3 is TGTGCCAGCAGTCAAGTCGCCGGGTTTATGAACACTGAAGCTTTCTTT.

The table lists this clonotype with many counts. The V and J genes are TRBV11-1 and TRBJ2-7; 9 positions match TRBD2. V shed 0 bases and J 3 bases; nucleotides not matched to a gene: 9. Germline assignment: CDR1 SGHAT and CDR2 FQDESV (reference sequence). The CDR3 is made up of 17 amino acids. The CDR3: CASSLAIASGILYEQYF. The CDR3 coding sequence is TGTGCCAGCAGCTTAGCGATAGCTAGCGGGATACTCTACGAGCAGTACTTC.

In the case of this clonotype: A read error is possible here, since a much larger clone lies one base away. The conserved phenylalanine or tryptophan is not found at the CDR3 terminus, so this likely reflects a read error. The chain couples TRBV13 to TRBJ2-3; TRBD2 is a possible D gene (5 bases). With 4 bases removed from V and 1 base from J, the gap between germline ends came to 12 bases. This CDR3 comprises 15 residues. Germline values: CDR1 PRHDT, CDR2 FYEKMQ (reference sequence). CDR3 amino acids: CASSSTRVGTDTQYS. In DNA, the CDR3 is TGTGCCAGCAGCTCCACGAGGGTCGGCACAGATACGCAGTATTCT.

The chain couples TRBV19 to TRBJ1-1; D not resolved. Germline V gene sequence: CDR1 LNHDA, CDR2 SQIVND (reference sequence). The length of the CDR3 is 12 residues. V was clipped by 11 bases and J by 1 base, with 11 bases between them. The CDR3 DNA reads TGTGCCGTTAGGGCGGGGAACACTGAAGCTTTCTTT. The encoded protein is CAVRAGNTEAFF.

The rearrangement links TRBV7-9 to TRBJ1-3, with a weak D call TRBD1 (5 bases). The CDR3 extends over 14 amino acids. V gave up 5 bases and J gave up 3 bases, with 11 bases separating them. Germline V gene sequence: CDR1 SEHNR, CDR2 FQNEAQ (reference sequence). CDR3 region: CASSQGVFGNTIYF. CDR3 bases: TGTGCCAGCAGCCAAGGGGTTTTTGGAAACACCATATATTTT.

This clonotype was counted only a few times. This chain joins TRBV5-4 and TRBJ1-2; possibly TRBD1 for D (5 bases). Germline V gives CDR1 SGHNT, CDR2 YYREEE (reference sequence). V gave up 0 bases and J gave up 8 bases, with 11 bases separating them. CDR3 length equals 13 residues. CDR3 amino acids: CASSLGRDEGYTF. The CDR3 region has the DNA TGTGCCAGCAGCTTGGGCAGGGATGAAGGCTACACCTTC.

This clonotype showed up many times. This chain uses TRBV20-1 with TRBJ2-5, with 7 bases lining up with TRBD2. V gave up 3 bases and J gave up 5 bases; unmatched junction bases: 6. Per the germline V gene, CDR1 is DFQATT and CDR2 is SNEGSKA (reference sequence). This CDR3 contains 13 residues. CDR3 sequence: CSASNWEGETQYF. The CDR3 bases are TGCAGTGCTAGTAATTGGGAGGGGGAGACCCAGTACTTC.

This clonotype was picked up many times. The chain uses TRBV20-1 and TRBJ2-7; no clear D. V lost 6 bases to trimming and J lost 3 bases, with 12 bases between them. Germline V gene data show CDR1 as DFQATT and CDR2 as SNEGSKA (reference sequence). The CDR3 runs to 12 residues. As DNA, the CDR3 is TGCAGTGCCCCACCGCGTAACTACGAGCAGTACTTC. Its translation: CSAPPRNYEQYF.

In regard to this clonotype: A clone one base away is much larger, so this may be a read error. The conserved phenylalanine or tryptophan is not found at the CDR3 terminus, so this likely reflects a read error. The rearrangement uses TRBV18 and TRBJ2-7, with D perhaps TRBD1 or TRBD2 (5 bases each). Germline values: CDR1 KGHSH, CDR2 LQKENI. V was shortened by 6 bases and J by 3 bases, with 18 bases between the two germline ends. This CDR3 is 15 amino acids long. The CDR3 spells CASSPSGGGGYEQYS. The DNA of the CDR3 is TGTGCCAGCTCCCCAAGTGGGGGTGGGGGCTACGAGCAGTACTCC.

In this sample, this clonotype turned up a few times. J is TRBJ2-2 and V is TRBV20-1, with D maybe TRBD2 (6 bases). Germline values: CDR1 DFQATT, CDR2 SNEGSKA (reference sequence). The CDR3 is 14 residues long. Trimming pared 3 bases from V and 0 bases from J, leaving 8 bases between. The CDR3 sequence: CSASGSTNTGELFF. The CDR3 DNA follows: TGCAGTGCTAGCGGGAGTACGAACACCGGGGAGCTGTTTTTT.

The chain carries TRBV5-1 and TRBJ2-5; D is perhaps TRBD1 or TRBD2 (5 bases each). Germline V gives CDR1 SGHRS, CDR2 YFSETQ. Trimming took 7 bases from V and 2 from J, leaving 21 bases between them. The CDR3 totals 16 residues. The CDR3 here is CASCNLSGTEQETQYF. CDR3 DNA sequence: TGCGCCAGCTGTAATCTCTCCGGGACGGAACAAGAGACCCAGTACTTC.

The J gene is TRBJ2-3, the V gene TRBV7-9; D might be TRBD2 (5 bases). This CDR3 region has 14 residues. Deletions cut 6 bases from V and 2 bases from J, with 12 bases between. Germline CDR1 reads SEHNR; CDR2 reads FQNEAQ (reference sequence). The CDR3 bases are TGTGCCAGCAGTCACGGGAAGACCACAGATACGCAGTATTTT. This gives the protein CASSHGKTTDTQYF.